The entry below describes one TCR beta chain. Its target is unknown. Germline CDR1 is DFQATT and CDR2 is SNEGSKA (reference sequence). The ends were cut back, 7 bases at V and 1 base at J, with 18 bases in the middle. This CDR3 comprises 15 residues. At least 5.5 micrograms of total RNA were extracted per sample. The data were taken from a study of blood T cells in healthy people across ages. PCR was performed a second time for 7 to 11 cycles using a sample-barcoded 5' primer and a J-beta primer mix. A template-switch adaptor that had 12 random nucleotides put a tag on each cDNA molecule. TCRdb fed the 5' RACE reads into MiXCR, producing one record per CDR3 protein. The sample shows approximately 850,000 distinct CDR3 sequences, roughly 64% of them seen only once. Study-wide points: Unsorted PBMC input precluded a conclusive naive versus antigen-experienced comparison.

The sequence was collected from a man aged 25-40 years in good health. The V gene is TRBV20-1, the J gene TRBJ2-3; tentative D call: TRBD2 (7 bases). The specimen was blood. The DNA for the CDR3 is TGCAGTGTAGGCGGGGGCCGGCTCCGCACAGATACGCAGTATTTT. The encoded protein is CSVGGGRLRTDTQYF.